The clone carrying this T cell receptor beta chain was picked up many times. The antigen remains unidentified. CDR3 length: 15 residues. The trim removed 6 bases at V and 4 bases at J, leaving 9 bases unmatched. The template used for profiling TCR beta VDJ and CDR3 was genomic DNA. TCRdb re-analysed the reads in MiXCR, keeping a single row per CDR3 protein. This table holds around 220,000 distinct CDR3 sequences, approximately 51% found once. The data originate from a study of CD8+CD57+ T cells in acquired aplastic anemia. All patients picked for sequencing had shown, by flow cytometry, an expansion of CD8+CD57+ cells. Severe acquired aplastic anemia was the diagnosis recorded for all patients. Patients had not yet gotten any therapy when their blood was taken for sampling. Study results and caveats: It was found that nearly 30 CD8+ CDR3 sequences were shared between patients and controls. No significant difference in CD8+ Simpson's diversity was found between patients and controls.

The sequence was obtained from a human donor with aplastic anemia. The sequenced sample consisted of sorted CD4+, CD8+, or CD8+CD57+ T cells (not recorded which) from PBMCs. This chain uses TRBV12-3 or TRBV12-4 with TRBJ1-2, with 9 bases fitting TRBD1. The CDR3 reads CASRAPGTGTYGYTF. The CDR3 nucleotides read TGTGCCAGCAGAGCGCCCGGGACAGGGACCTATGGCTACACCTTC.